This T cell receptor (beta chain) is drawn from a study of blood T cells in healthy people across ages. Study findings and constraints: It was the long-lived donors that had more naive CD4+ cells and higher diversity than aged donors.

CDR3 length: 14 residues. The ends were cut back, 0 bases at V and 6 bases at J, with 10 bases in the middle. Germline assignment: CDR1 MNHEY and CDR2 SVGAGI. This clonotype has only a few counts. Its antigen is currently unknown. A second PCR, run for roughly 7 to 11 cycles, used a sample-barcoded 5' primer plus a J-beta primer mix. Each cDNA molecule carried a tag from a template-switch adaptor that contained 12 random nucleotides. MiXCR, applied by TCRdb to the 5' RACE reads, yields one record per CDR3 protein. The table lists about 1,800,000 distinct CDR3 sequences, approximately 30% of them singletons, with over 7% in the top ten.

The sample taken for sequencing was blood. The origin of this receptor is a woman in her twenties or thirties in good health. V is TRBV6-5 and J is TRBJ2-3; tentatively, D is TRBD2 (5 bases). The CDR3 DNA follows: TGTGCCAGCAGTTACTCGAGGGCCGTGGATACGCAGTATTTT. Amino acids: CASSYSRAVDTQYF.